This TCR beta chain was captured in a study of T-cell memory formation after mild COVID-19. Overall study findings and caveats: Clones shrinking from day 15 to 85 showed even CD4/CD8 mixes; later expanders tilted CD4+.

As for this clonotype: What it binds is unknown.

MiXCR was run by TCRdb on the 5' RACE reads, yielding one entry per CDR3 protein. The sample comprises 300,000 to 350,000 distinct CDR3 sequences, 15% to 20% of which are singletons, and around 21% rests with the top ten. Input material: PBMCs or a T cell subset sorted from them (not recorded which). The receptor was derived from a man aged 18 to 29 who had mild COVID-19 (a few samples of this study predate the infection). Cell type and time point are not known.

This CDR3 reads CASSPGTATEAFF. The DNA for the CDR3 is TGTGCCAGTAGCCCCGGGACAGCCACTGAAGCTTTCTTT. The rearrangement uses TRBV19 and TRBJ1-1; TRBD1 aligns across 7 bases. This CDR3 is built from 13 residues. With V trimmed by 6 bases and J by 4 bases, 5 bases remained unmatched. Germline CDR1 LNHDA, CDR2 SQIVND (reference sequence).